The 11 T cell receptor beta chains below all came from one sample that was sequenced in a study of regulatory T cells in long-lasting Graves disease. Researchers made TCR beta libraries by using iRepertoire HTBI primers and running Arm-PCR on CDR3 regions. TCRdb used MiXCR to reprocess the multiplex PCR reads, holding one entry per CDR3 protein. This sample has about 440,000 distinct CDR3 sequences; roughly 15% occur once, and the top ten carry around 23%. Time point here: newly diagnosed GD, antithyroid drugs for less than 3 months. RNA isolated from PBMCs was used to make the TCR library. The data also belong to a second study, concerning T cells in Graves' hyperthyroidism and ophthalmopathy.

Specimen: peripheral blood mononuclear cells (PBMCs), collected at new diagnosis, from a patient treated with antithyroid drugs. These TCRs come from a woman aged 18-30 years with Graves disease.

Remarks on this clonotype: With only one base between it and a far larger clone, this is likely a read error. CDR3 protein: CASSLDRLAGDRYF. CDR3 nucleotides: TGTGCCAGCAGCTTAGATCGCCTAGCGGGAGACCGGTACTTC. The chain carries TRBV11-2 and TRBJ2-3, with 10 bases lining up with TRBD2. The CDR3 runs 14 residues. CDR1 and CDR2 from the germline V gene are SGHAT and FQNNGV.

This clonotype came up a few times. The rearrangement uses TRBV4-1 and TRBJ2-7; D ambiguous. The length of the CDR3 is 15 residues. The V end lost 0 bases, the J end lost 1 base, and 10 bases lay between the germline ends. The germline V gene has CDR1 MGHRA and CDR2 YSYEKL. CDR3 coding DNA: TGCGCCAGCAGCCAAGATCAACACTTTTCCTACGAGCAGTACTTC. Protein: CASSQDQHFSYEQYF.

This clonotype turned up a few times. The chain combines TRBV10-2 with TRBJ1-5; D unresolved. This CDR3 is 16 amino acids long. Germline V gene sequence: CDR1 WSHSY, CDR2 SAAADI. Trimming pared 2 bases from V and 5 bases from J, leaving 16 bases between. Here the CDR3 DNA reads TGCGCCAGCAGTGAGCCTCGTTTGGACCGGTATCAGCCCCAGCATTTT. It specifies CASSEPRLDRYQPQHF.

The table lists this clonotype with many counts. This chain uses TRBV7-9 with TRBJ2-7, with TRBD1 matching 8 bases. V dropped 5 bases and J dropped 3; count of bases not matched to a gene: 6. CDR1 is SEHNR and CDR2 is FQNEAQ in the germline V gene (reference sequence). The CDR3 is made up of 14 amino acids. The CDR3: CASSATGGNYEQYF. In DNA form, the CDR3 reads TGTGCCAGCAGCGCAACAGGGGGGAACTACGAGCAGTACTTC.

There are many counts of this clonotype. The chain couples TRBV30 to TRBJ1-1, with 7 bases identical to TRBD1. Germline V CDR1 and CDR2: GTSNPN, SVGIG (reference sequence). The V segment lost 2 bases and the J segment 3 bases; nucleotides outside the gene matches: 6. The CDR3 totals 14 residues. CDR3 loop: CAWSLDRVYTEAFF. CDR3 nucleotides: TGTGCCTGGAGTTTAGACAGGGTGTACACTGAAGCTTTCTTT.

The chain recombines TRBV18 with TRBJ1-6; D not resolved. CDR3 length equals 12 residues. The V and J ends lost 9 bases and 9 bases respectively, with 12 bases between them. Germline lookup yields CDR1 KGHSH and CDR2 LQKENI. CDR3: CASNGESSPLHF. As DNA, the CDR3 is TGTGCCAGTAACGGGGAGAGTTCACCCCTCCACTTT.

This clonotype was seen at least ten times. The J gene is TRBJ2-3, the V gene TRBV24-1; 13 nucleotides match TRBD2. This CDR3 has 17 residues. CDR1 and CDR2 from the germline V gene are KGHDR and SFDVKD. J lost 0 bases, V lost 4 bases, and 3 bases had no gene match. CDR3 amino acids: CATSDPGLAGSTDTQYF. In nucleotides, the CDR3 is TGTGCCACCAGTGACCCGGGACTAGCGGGAAGCACAGATACGCAGTATTTT.

This clonotype was recorded a few times. DNA of the CDR3: TGTGCCAGCGGCGACCTGTGGGGGGGCACAGATACGCAGTATTTT. Protein product: CASGDLWGGTDTQYF. V and J are TRBV27 and TRBJ2-3, with D perhaps TRBD2 (6 bases). The CDR3 loop spans 15 amino acids. Germline CDR1 is MNHEY and CDR2 is SMNVEV (reference sequence). Trimming took off 8 bases at V and 1 base at J, with 16 bases between the two ends.

In this sample, this clonotype turned up many times. The chain is built from TRBV12-3 or TRBV12-4 and TRBJ2-2, with TRBD2 matching 7 bases. The J segment lost 0 bases and the V segment lost 1 base, leaving 8 bases of the junction unmatched. The CDR3 has 18 amino acids. CDR3: CASSLVIGGTTNTGELFF. The CDR3, as DNA: TGTGCCAGCAGTTTAGTGATTGGCGGGACTACGAACACCGGGGAGCTGTTTTTT.

This clonotype was counted a few times. V gene TRBV15 combines with J gene TRBJ2-2; D gene ambiguous. Trimming took 4 bases from V and 6 from J, leaving 9 bases between them. Germline V gene sequence: CDR1 LNHNV, CDR2 YYDKDF (reference sequence). CDR3 length: 13 residues. CDR3 nucleotides: TGTGCCACCAGCATTCAAAGGGCCGGGGAGCTGTTTTTT. Translating gives CATSIQRAGELFF.

This sequence joins TRBV20-1 and TRBJ2-1; a weak D match, TRBD2 (5 bases). From germline, CDR1 is DFQATT and CDR2 SNEGSKA (reference sequence). The CDR3 is made up of 13 amino acids. The CDR3 reads CSFRDTYYNEQFF. The CDR3 DNA sequence: TGCAGCTTCCGGGATACATACTACAATGAGCAGTTCTTC.